The 22 T cell receptor beta chains reported below all come from one sample, sequenced in a study of blood T cell repertoires in COVID-19. Assay used: immunoSEQ multiplex PCR; TCRdb lists only in-frame clones, some missing. The sample holds 29,000 or so clones, approximately 88% seen once. The source material was peripheral blood. All receptors come from a man older than 75 with active COVID-19.

The chain combines TRBV18 with TRBJ1-4; TRBD1 agrees at 8 bases. Germline CDR1 and CDR2: KGHSH and LQKENI. The CDR3 totals 14 residues. V lost 5 bases and J lost 8; bases outside the gene matches: 7. The CDR3 DNA reads as TGTGCCAGCTCATGGACAGGGTTCTGGGAAAAACTGTTTTTT. Translation: CASSWTGFWEKLFF.

V usage is TRBV5-1 and J usage is TRBJ1-4; D possibly corresponds to TRBD1 (5 bases). The CDR3 has 16 amino acids. The germline V and J ends were trimmed by 2 bases and 9 bases, with 20 bases remaining between them. From germline, CDR1 is SGHRS and CDR2 YFSETQ. The CDR3 sequence is CASSFGDWQGGQKLFF. The CDR3 nucleotides read TGCGCCAGCAGCTTCGGGGACTGGCAGGGAGGGCAAAAACTGTTTTTT.

J is TRBJ2-1 and V is TRBV28; a possible D gene is TRBD2 (5 bases). Germline V gene sequence: CDR1 MDHEN, CDR2 SYDVKM. This CDR3 has 17 residues. V dropped 3 bases and J dropped 0 bases, with 15 bases sitting between them. CDR3 residues: CASSLDFLVSSYNEQFF. CDR3 in DNA: TGTGCCAGCAGTTTGGACTTTTTGGTCAGCTCCTACAATGAGCAGTTCTTC.

The chain combines TRBV3-1 (or the pseudogene TRBV3-2) with TRBJ1-1, with 9 bases that match TRBD1. Germline CDR1 and CDR2: LGHDT and YNNKEL (reference sequence). This CDR3 is 14 amino acids long. V was pared by 0 bases and J by 8 bases, with 4 bases of the junction left unmatched. The CDR3 reads CASSQENRGLEAFF. In DNA form, the CDR3 reads TGTGCCAGCAGCCAAGAGAACAGGGGGCTCGAAGCTTTCTTT.

V and J are TRBV7-9 and TRBJ1-1; D gene ambiguous. The CDR3 covers 14 residues. Germline V CDR1 and CDR2: SEHNR, FQNEAQ (reference sequence). The V end lost 5 bases, the J end lost 0 bases, and 10 bases lay between the germline ends. The CDR3 DNA sequence: TGTGCCAGCAGCAAACTTGTCCTGAACACTGAAGCTTTCTTT. It codes for CASSKLVLNTEAFF.

The V gene is TRBV11-3, the J gene TRBJ2-1, with a tentative D call TRBD2 (6 bases). CDR1 is SGHNT, CDR2 YENEEA, per germline. V was shortened by 5 bases and J by 6 bases, with 14 bases between the two germline ends. This CDR3 spans 14 amino acids. CDR3 in DNA: TGTGCCAGCAGCCCGACGCACGGGGGCAATGAGCAGTTCTTC. Translation: CASSPTHGGNEQFF.

The chain links TRBV19 to TRBJ1-2; no definite D call. Trimming took 6 bases from V and 5 from J, leaving 13 bases between them. From germline, CDR1 is LNHDA and CDR2 SQIVND (reference sequence). The CDR3 runs to 13 residues. CDR3 in DNA: TGTGCCAGTAGATCCCTGTCCTCTTATGGCTACACCTTC. Protein product: CASRSLSSYGYTF.

The J gene is TRBJ2-1, the V gene TRBV7-2, with 8 bases lining up with TRBD1. The V segment lost 2 bases and the J segment 14 bases; nucleotides outside the gene matches: 2. The CDR3 has 11 amino acids. Germline assignment: CDR1 SGHTA and CDR2 FQGNSA. This CDR3 is CASSLKDREFF. The DNA for the CDR3 is TGTGCCAGCAGCTTAAAGGACAGGGAGTTCTTC.

The rearrangement uses TRBV5-1 and TRBJ2-5; TRBD2 aligns across 8 bases. Trimming at V came to 7 bases and at J to 2 bases, leaving 13 bases not matched to a gene. CDR1 and CDR2 from the germline V gene are SGHRS and YFSETQ. The CDR3 runs 16 residues. CDR3 DNA sequence: TGCGCCAGCTTCCGGGTTAGCGGGGCGCTTCAAGAGACCCAGTACTTC. As protein: CASFRVSGALQETQYF.

This sequence joins TRBV6-5 and TRBJ1-2; D unresolved. V was pared by 5 bases and J by 13 bases, with 17 bases between. The CDR3 consists of 12 residues. The germline V gene has CDR1 MNHEY and CDR2 SVGAGI. The CDR3 protein is CASSTRGGDATF. Here the CDR3 DNA reads TGTGCCAGCAGTACGCGGGGTGGGGATGCCACCTTC.

The V and J genes are TRBV9 and TRBJ2-2; no firm D call. The V end lost 0 bases, the J end lost 8 bases, and 8 bases lay between the germline ends. From germline, CDR1 is SGDLS and CDR2 YYNGEE. CDR3 length equals 13 residues. The DNA for the CDR3 is TGTGCCAGCAGCGTAGCCCGCCGGGGGGAGCTGTTTTTT. Encoded protein: CASSVARRGELFF.

The chain links TRBV7-9 to TRBJ1-3; no clear D. Trimming left V 5 bases short and J 0 bases short, with 14 bases between. CDR3 length: 16 amino acids. Germline lookup yields CDR1 SEHNR and CDR2 FQNEAQ (reference sequence). Here the CDR3 DNA reads TGTGCCAGCAGCCCATCAAGCGTCCTCTCTGGAAACACCATATATTTT. This sequence encodes CASSPSSVLSGNTIYF.

The table lists this clone with a few counts. The V call is TRBV4-1, the J call TRBJ2-7, with D tentatively TRBD2 (6 bases). V was pared by 0 bases and J by 2 bases, with 14 bases between. Germline lookup yields CDR1 MGHRA and CDR2 YSYEKL. The CDR3 length is 16 residues. The CDR3 DNA reads as TGCGCCAGCAGCCAAGAGGTGGTTCGGGGGACCTACGAGCAGTACTTC. The encoded protein is CASSQEVVRGTYEQYF.

The chain has TRBV11-2 and TRBJ1-1, with 7 bases matching TRBD1. Trimming cost V 5 bases and J 4 bases; bases outside gene matches: 7. Germline V gene data show CDR1 as SGHAT and CDR2 as FQNNGV. The CDR3 has 14 residues. As DNA, the CDR3 is TGTGCCAGCAGCCTTGACAGGGAAGGCACTGAAGCTTTCTTT. This sequence encodes CASSLDREGTEAFF.

The chain joins TRBV7-9 to TRBJ2-1, with 9 bases aligning to TRBD2. Germline V gene sequence: CDR1 SEHNR, CDR2 FQNEAQ (reference sequence). CDR3 length: 16 residues. V gave up 3 bases and J gave up 8 bases; unmatched junction bases: 11. CDR3 residues: CASSLGGGARVDEQFF. The CDR3 region has the DNA TGTGCCAGCAGCTTGGGCGGGGGGGCCCGGGTTGATGAGCAGTTCTTC.

The chain combines TRBV30 with TRBJ1-3; D perhaps matches TRBD1 (5 bases). Trimming shortened V by 7 bases and J by 2 bases, and 24 bases separated the two germline ends. Germline V gene data show CDR1 as GTSNPN and CDR2 as SVGIG (reference sequence). The CDR3 has 17 residues. The chain's CDR3 is CASRGSMGQLPGNTIYF. The CDR3 nucleotides read TGTGCCTCGCGGGGCTCCATGGGCCAACTCCCTGGAAACACCATATATTTT.

This clone showed up just a few times. The V gene is TRBV5-1, the J gene TRBJ1-1; 7 bases align to TRBD1. V was clipped by 1 base and J by 1 base; unmatched bases: 4. The germline V gene encodes CDR1 SGHRS and CDR2 YFSETQ. The CDR3 runs 15 residues. For the CDR3, the DNA is TGCGCCAGCAGCTTGACCGGGACAGCGAACACTGAAGCTTTCTTT. This codes for CASSLTGTANTEAFF. Full variable domain (outside the CDR3, taken from reference TRBV5-1 and TRBJ1-1): KAGVTQTPRYLIKTRGQQVTLSCSPISGHRSVSWYQQTPGQGLQFLFEYFSETQRNKGNFPGRFSGRQFSNSRSEMNVSTLELGDSALYLCASSLTGTANTEAFFGQGTRLTVV.

In nucleotides, the CDR3 is TGTGCCAGCAGCCAAGATTGGTACAGGAGTAGGTACAATGAGCAGTTCTTC. Translated: CASSQDWYRSRYNEQFF. The V gene is TRBV14, the J gene TRBJ2-1; D may be TRBD1 (5 bases). From germline, CDR1 is SGHDN and CDR2 FVKESK. Trimming pared 0 bases from V and 4 bases from J, leaving 16 bases between. The CDR3 length is 17 residues.

The J gene is TRBJ2-1, the V gene TRBV5-1; 7 bases map to TRBD1. CDR1 SGHRS and CDR2 YFSETQ come from the germline V gene. The CDR3 runs to 17 residues. V was pared by 0 bases and J by 4 bases, with 10 bases of the junction left unmatched. In nucleotides, the CDR3 is TGCGCCAGCAGCTTGGATTTACGGGACAGACCATACAATGAGCAGTTCTTC. It translates to CASSLDLRDRPYNEQFF.

CDR3 nucleotides: TGTGCCAGCAGTGAAGTTGGAGCTGGCTACACCTTC. Its protein is CASSEVGAGYTF. The chain links TRBV6-1 to TRBJ1-2; D call uncertain. The CDR3 sequence is 12 residues long. V lost 1 base, J lost 7 bases, and 7 bases lay in between. CDR1 and CDR2 (germline): MNHNS, SASEGT.

This chain connects TRBV5-1 to TRBJ2-2; 9 nucleotides match TRBD2. Germline V gene data show CDR1 as SGHRS and CDR2 as YFSETQ. The CDR3 runs 14 residues. Germline trimming cut 8 bases from V and 3 bases from J; bases unmatched to any gene: 5. The CDR3 loop is CASVSGGDTGELFF. CDR3 nucleotides: TGCGCCAGTGTTAGCGGGGGCGACACCGGGGAGCTGTTTTTT.

The V gene is TRBV2, the J gene TRBJ1-2; D ambiguous. Germline loops: CDR1 SNHLY, CDR2 FYNNEI. The CDR3 runs 12 residues. The germline V and J ends were trimmed by 8 bases and 2 bases, with 9 bases remaining between them. The CDR3 region is CASGRENYGYTF. CDR3 nucleotides: TGTGCCAGCGGGAGAGAGAACTATGGCTACACCTTC.